Shown below are 32 T cell receptor beta chains from a single sample sequenced in a study of vaccination and CD4 T cells after COVID-19. Their target antigens are unknown. Sequencing of the DNA from cultured CD4+ T cells was carried out with the Oncomine TCR Beta short-read assay. Each CDR3 protein is one row after TCRdb ran MiXCR on the PCR reads. The repertoire includes around 25,000 distinct CDR3 sequences, under 65% of them detected once, and more than 10% sits in the top ten. Treatment denoted: approximately 9-day PBMC culture with coronavirus spike peptide pools or control peptides (ViraFEST assay). The sample consisted of CD4+ T cells from blood, cultured in vitro, taken after SARS-CoV-2 vaccination. All receptors come from a human donor who received a COVID-19 vaccine.

In its sample, this clonotype was seen a few times. V usage is TRBV30 and J usage is TRBJ1-6; 8 bases map to TRBD1. Unmatched junction bases numbered 3, after V lost 1 base and J lost 7 bases. This CDR3 spans 14 amino acids. The germline V gene encodes CDR1 GTSNPN and CDR2 SVGIG (reference sequence). CDR3 nucleotide sequence: TGTGCCTGGAGTGCGGGACAGGAGAATTCACCCCTCCACTTT. Amino acids: CAWSAGQENSPLHF. The full variable domain, in which reference TRBV30 and TRBJ1-6 provide the parts outside the CDR3, is SQTIHQWPATLVQPVGSPLSLECTVEGTSNPNLYWYRQAAGRGLQLLFYSVGIGQISSEVPQNLSASRPQDRQFILSSKKLLLSDSGFYLCAWSAGQENSPLHFGNGTRLTVT.

The rearrangement uses TRBV7-2 and TRBJ2-1; the match to TRBD2 covers 8 bases. This CDR3 contains 15 residues. The junction had 10 bases not matched to a gene; V was cut back by 7 bases and J by 5 bases. Germline V lookup: CDR1 SGHTA, CDR2 FQGNSA. CDR3 sequence (DNA): TGTGCCAGCACTCCCGGGGGGGGGGGCCACAATGAGCAGTTCTTC. This translates into CASTPGGGGHNEQFF.

The chain recombines TRBV20-1 with TRBJ2-2; TRBD2 matches at 7 bases. In germline, CDR1 is DFQATT, CDR2 SNEGSKA (reference sequence). Trimming removed 3 bases from V and 5 bases from J; junction bases left unmatched: 9. This CDR3 has 15 residues. CDR3 loop: CSASHSGLGTGELFF. The CDR3 region has the DNA TGCAGTGCTAGCCATTCTGGACTAGGGACCGGGGAGCTGTTTTTT.

This clonotype has just a few counts. CDR3 loop: CASSLYRAGNQPQHF. CDR3 bases: TGTGCCAGCAGTTTATACAGGGCGGGAAATCAGCCCCAGCATTTT. V is TRBV27 and J is TRBJ1-5, with a tentative D call TRBD1 (6 bases). The CDR3 contains 15 residues. Trimming took off 1 base at V and 4 bases at J, with 11 bases between the two ends. The V gene's germline CDR1 is MNHEY and CDR2 SMNVEV (reference sequence).

V is TRBV11-3 and J is TRBJ2-2, with D possibly TRBD2 on 5 matching bases. CDR1 and CDR2 from the germline V gene are SGHNT and YENEEA. The CDR3 extends over 15 amino acids. Trimming took off 0 bases at V and 4 bases at J, with 9 bases between the two ends. The CDR3 spells CASSLDSAGTGELFF. The CDR3 region has the DNA TGTGCCAGCAGCTTAGATTCCGCGGGCACCGGGGAGCTGTTTTTT.

J is TRBJ2-7 and V is TRBV20-1; 7 nucleotides agree with TRBD2. This CDR3 spans 12 amino acids. Germline CDR1 DFQATT, CDR2 SNEGSKA (reference sequence). With V trimmed by 3 bases and J by 3 bases, 2 bases remained unmatched. Written as DNA, the CDR3 is TGCAGTGCTAGTGGGAGGGGCTACGAGCAGTACTTC. This translates into CSASGRGYEQYF.

The V and J genes are TRBV6-1 and TRBJ1-3, with D tentatively TRBD1 (5 bases). V lost 1 base, J lost 4 bases, and 20 bases lay in between. The V gene's germline CDR1 is MNHNS and CDR2 SASEGT. This CDR3 has 18 residues. The CDR3 DNA is TGTGCCAGCAGTGAAGGACTGTATGGCAGGGTTAAGGGAAACACCATATATTTT. Encoded protein: CASSEGLYGRVKGNTIYF.

The V call is TRBV30, the J call TRBJ2-5; TRBD2 matches at 9 bases. After removal of 0 bases from V and 5 bases from J, the junction contained 7 bases not matched to a gene. Germline values: CDR1 GTSNPN, CDR2 SVGIG (reference sequence). This CDR3 is 15 amino acids long. CDR3 sequence (DNA): TGTGCCTGGAGTGTAAAGGGCGGGGGGGGGGAGACCCAGTACTTC. Protein sequence: CAWSVKGGGGETQYF. Full variable domain (remainder filled in from reference TRBV30 and TRBJ2-5): SQTIHQWPATLVQPVGSPLSLECTVEGTSNPNLYWYRQAAGRGLQLLFYSVGIGQISSEVPQNLSASRPQDRQFILSSKKLLLSDSGFYLCAWSVKGGGGETQYFGPGTRLLVL.

V gene TRBV24-1 combines with J gene TRBJ1-4; TRBD1 might be the D (6 bases). Germline V gene data show CDR1 as KGHDR and CDR2 as SFDVKD. Between the trimmed V and J ends, which lost 2 bases and 11 bases, there was a span of 8 bases. The length of the CDR3 is 12 residues. CDR3 sequence (DNA): TGTGCCACCAGTGATTCCCAGGGGAAACTGTTTTTT. This encodes CATSDSQGKLFF.

This clonotype has more than one count but fewer than ten. The genes are TRBV7-3 and TRBJ1-2; 10 bases are a match to TRBD1. Germline-derived CDR1 and CDR2 are SGHTA and FQGTGA. CDR3 length: 13 amino acids. After removal of 4 bases from V and 7 bases from J, the junction contained 3 bases not matched to a gene. Written as DNA, the CDR3 is TGTGCCAGCAGCTCCGGGACAGGGGTTGGCTACACCTTC. This gives the protein CASSSGTGVGYTF.

The V and J genes are TRBV7-3 and TRBJ1-1; 8 bases match TRBD1. V shed 5 bases, J shed 10 bases, and the junction held 12 bases outside the gene matches. Germline assignment: CDR1 SGHTA and CDR2 FQGTGA. The CDR3 runs to 14 residues. CDR3 amino acids: CASSPTGEGEAAFF. Written as DNA, the CDR3 is TGTGCCAGCAGCCCGACAGGGGAAGGAGAAGCAGCTTTCTTT.

This sequence joins TRBV7-9 and TRBJ2-3, with 7 bases lining up with TRBD2. CDR3 size: 16 residues. The J segment lost 6 bases and the V segment lost 3 bases, leaving 12 bases of the junction unmatched. Looked up from germline, CDR1 is SEHNR and CDR2 is FQNEAQ (reference sequence). DNA for the CDR3: TGTGCCAGCAGCTTCGGTGGCGGGGGTACGACCGATACGCAGTATTTT. Encoded protein: CASSFGGGGTTDTQYF.

By its share, this clonotype is large. The chain recombines TRBV19 with TRBJ1-2; D gene unclear. Germline assignment: CDR1 LNHDA and CDR2 SQIVND (reference sequence). V gave up 3 bases and J gave up 4 bases, with 12 bases separating them. The CDR3 is 14 amino acids. For the CDR3, the DNA is TGTGCCAGTAGTATCATGGGTCGGTCCTATGGCTACACCTTC. It codes for CASSIMGRSYGYTF.

This chain joins TRBV24-1 and TRBJ2-2; TRBD2 matches 8 bases. Germline CDR1 reads KGHDR; CDR2 reads SFDVKD. Trimming cost V 4 bases and J 4 bases; bases outside gene matches: 7. The CDR3 extends over 16 amino acids. The CDR3 DNA reads as TGTGCCACCAGTGACCAGGGACTAGACACCACCGGGGAGCTGTTTTTT. Protein product: CATSDQGLDTTGELFF.

The chain combines TRBV12-3 or TRBV12-4 with TRBJ2-1; possible D gene TRBD2, 5 bases. V lost 4 bases and J lost 10, with 11 bases in between. This CDR3 has 12 residues. CDR3 amino acids: CASSSPPGEQFF. The CDR3 coding sequence is TGTGCCAGCAGTTCCCCTCCGGGGGAGCAGTTCTTC.

This clonotype was counted a single time. The chain links TRBV28 to TRBJ2-1; D is possibly TRBD1 (5 bases). The germline V gene encodes CDR1 MDHEN and CDR2 SYDVKM. This CDR3 comprises 14 residues. V lost 3 bases and J lost 1, with 7 bases in between. DNA for the CDR3: TGTGCCAGCAGTTTCCCAGGGTCCTACAATGAGCAGTTCTTC. Its translation: CASSFPGSYNEQFF.

The CDR3 reads CASSGEAKNIQYF. In nucleotides, the CDR3 is TGTGCCAGCAGTGGGGAAGCCAAAAACATTCAGTACTTC. The chain recombines TRBV4-2 with TRBJ2-4, with D uncertain. Germline CDR1 reads LGHNA; CDR2 reads YNFKEQ. The V end lost 6 bases, the J end lost 0 bases, and 6 bases lay between the germline ends. The CDR3 extends over 13 amino acids.

CDR3 region: CATSRGEASGNTIYF. The CDR3 coding sequence is TGTGCCACCAGCAGAGGAGAGGCCTCTGGAAACACCATATATTTT. The chain recombines TRBV15 with TRBJ1-3; D remains unclear. This CDR3 spans 15 amino acids. The V end was cut by 1 base, the J end by 0 bases, with 7 bases between. CDR1 and CDR2 from the germline V gene are LNHNV and YYDKDF (reference sequence). Complete variable domain (other parts from reference TRBV15 and TRBJ1-3): DAMVIQNPRYQVTQFGKPVTLSCSQTLNHNVMYWYQQKSSQAPKLLFHYYDKDFNNEADTPDNFQSRRPNTSFCFLDIRSPGLGDTAMYLCATSRGEASGNTIYFGEGSWLTVV.

This clonotype turned up a few times. The chain links TRBV12-3 or TRBV12-4 to TRBJ1-5; 11 nucleotides match TRBD1. CDR3 length equals 15 residues. The ends lost 2 bases at V and 7 bases at J; junction bases unmatched: 4. The CDR3 spells CASSLTGQGEQPQHF. In DNA, the CDR3 is TGTGCCAGCAGTTTAACGGGACAGGGGGAACAGCCCCAGCATTTT.

The CDR3 is CATSGRGFDYGYTF. CDR3 in DNA: TGTGCCACCAGTGGCAGGGGGTTCGACTATGGCTACACCTTC. This rearrangement joins TRBV24-1 to TRBJ1-2, with 7 nucleotides matching TRBD1. The CDR3 is made up of 14 amino acids. Germline loops: CDR1 KGHDR, CDR2 SFDVKD. V lost 5 bases and J lost 3; bases outside the gene matches: 5.

This chain links TRBV6-4 with TRBJ2-3; D is possibly TRBD1 or TRBD2 (6 bases each). Germline V lookup: CDR1 MRHNA, CDR2 SNTAGT. The V and J ends lost 4 bases and 1 base respectively, with 9 bases between them. The CDR3 loop spans 14 amino acids. The CDR3 here is CASSVGGGTDTQYF. For the CDR3, the DNA is TGTGCCAGCAGTGTGGGGGGCGGCACAGATACGCAGTATTTT.

The chain joins TRBV5-1 to TRBJ2-1, with TRBD1 identical over 8 bases. This CDR3 region has 14 residues. The V gene end was trimmed by 9 bases and the J gene end by 7 bases; junction bases not matched to a gene: 12. From germline, CDR1 is SGHRS and CDR2 YFSETQ. The CDR3 DNA reads TGCGCCACCGCAGGGGGCGCTCTAAGGAATGAGCAGTTCTTC. Amino acid sequence: CATAGGALRNEQFF.

V is TRBV10-3 and J is TRBJ1-3, with D maybe TRBD1 (5 bases). The V gene lost 8 bases and the J gene lost 5 bases, with 19 bases spanning the gap. In germline, CDR1 is ENHRY, CDR2 SYGVKD. CDR3 length: 15 amino acids. The CDR3 nucleotides are TGTGCCATCCGGCCGGGGACCCCAAGCCGAAACACCATATATTTT. Protein product: CAIRPGTPSRNTIYF.

The chain carries TRBV5-1 and TRBJ2-3; D is undetermined. Between the trimmed V and J ends, which lost 2 bases and 4 bases, there was a span of 5 bases. Germline V gives CDR1 SGHRS, CDR2 YFSETQ. The CDR3 loop spans 12 amino acids. This CDR3 reads CASSLKADTQYF. The DNA of the CDR3 is TGCGCCAGCAGCTTAAAGGCAGATACGCAGTATTTT.

This chain joins TRBV7-2 and TRBJ1-1; D is unresolved. V lost 1 base and J lost 2, with 11 bases in between. The V gene's germline CDR1 is SGHTA and CDR2 FQGNSA. CDR3 length equals 15 residues. The CDR3 nucleotides read TGTGCCAGCAGCTTAGAACACATAACCAACACTGAAGCTTTCTTT. It specifies CASSLEHITNTEAFF.

This clonotype has just one count. V gene TRBV20-1 combines with J gene TRBJ2-5; 10 bases match TRBD2. V shed 0 bases and J 2 bases; nucleotides not matched to a gene: 9. This CDR3 spans 17 amino acids. Looked up from germline, CDR1 is DFQATT and CDR2 is SNEGSKA (reference sequence). The CDR3 coding sequence is TGCAGTGCTAGAGATAGCGGACTAGCGGATTATCAAGAGACCCAGTACTTC. Its translation is CSARDSGLADYQETQYF.

The V and J genes are TRBV6-1 and TRBJ1-2; D is unclear. Germline V gene data show CDR1 as MNHNS and CDR2 as SASEGT. V shed 5 bases and J shed 2 bases, with 6 bases lying between them. This CDR3 is 12 amino acids long. CDR3 nucleotide sequence: TGTGCCAGCAGTCCCGGGAACTATGGCTACACCTTC. Protein product: CASSPGNYGYTF.

The chain recombines TRBV19 with TRBJ2-3; maybe TRBD2 (7 bases). Germline V CDR1 and CDR2: LNHDA, SQIVND (reference sequence). CDR3 size: 16 residues. Trimming removed 5 bases at V and 5 bases at J, with 20 bases between. The CDR3 DNA is TGTGCCAGTAGTCCCCGAGGGGCGGGGGCTGGAGATACGCAGTATTTT. As protein: CASSPRGAGAGDTQYF.

The chain employs TRBV6-1 and TRBJ2-1, with 7 positions matching TRBD2. The CDR3 runs to 15 residues. Germline V CDR1 and CDR2: MNHNS, SASEGT. Unmatched junction bases numbered 6, after V lost 7 bases and J lost 0 bases. The CDR3 DNA reads as TGTGCCAGCACCAAAGCGGGGAGCTCCTACAATGAGCAGTTCTTC. Protein: CASTKAGSSYNEQFF.

J is TRBJ2-5 and V is TRBV20-1, with 9 bases aligning to TRBD1. The CDR3 consists of 14 residues. After removal of 5 bases from V and 5 bases from J, the junction contained 9 bases not matched to a gene. Germline V gene data show CDR1 as DFQATT and CDR2 as SNEGSKA (reference sequence). The CDR3 protein is CSADLDRGRETQYF. CDR3 nucleotides: TGCAGTGCTGACTTGGACAGGGGTAGGGAGACCCAGTACTTC.

This chain links TRBV5-4 with TRBJ1-2, with D maybe TRBD1 (5 bases). CDR3 length: 15 amino acids. Trimming shortened V by 5 bases and J by 4 bases, and 18 bases separated the two germline ends. Germline V CDR1 and CDR2: SGHNT, YYREEE (reference sequence). The CDR3 coding sequence is TGTGCCAGCAGGCCCACCGCAGGGAGCAGCTATGGCTACACCTTC. Protein: CASRPTAGSSYGYTF. Full variable domain (rest looked up from reference TRBV5-4 and TRBJ1-2): ETGVTQSPTHLIKTRGQQVTLRCSSQSGHNTVSWYQQALGQGPQFIFQYYREEENGRGNFPPRFSGLQFPNYSSELNVNALELDDSALYLCASRPTAGSSYGYTFGSGTRLTVV.

This chain uses TRBV24-1 with TRBJ1-5; D remains unclear. Trimming stripped 6 bases from V and 2 bases from J, with 4 bases between. The CDR3 has 12 amino acids. Germline values: CDR1 KGHDR, CDR2 SFDVKD. The CDR3 coding sequence is TGTGCCACCAGTTTGGGCAATCAGCCCCAGCATTTT. Translated: CATSLGNQPQHF.